What follows describes a single TCR beta chain. The V gene's germline CDR1 is LGHDT and CDR2 YNNKEL (reference sequence). Trimming left V 3 bases short and J 0 bases short, with 8 bases between. The CDR3 spans 14 residues. In the study's own analysis: Reference gene primers were amplified, and this amplification served to estimate nucleated cell counts. The data were produced by immunoSEQ multiplex PCR, yet TCRdb's version contains in-frame clones alone and is incomplete. V, J and clone size derive from that table, while D and trimming were established from the DNA sequence. The sample contains about 170,000 clones, roughly 88% of which appear only once. This entry comes from a study of blood T cell repertoires in COVID-19. For the study at large: PBMCs, B-cell-depleted T cells, or T cells were the source of the cDNA or gDNA that made up the material.

The sample was peripheral blood. The clonotype comes from a man aged 60 to 75 who had recovered from COVID-19. The chain joins TRBV3-1 (or the pseudogene TRBV3-2) to TRBJ2-5; perhaps TRBD1 as D (5 bases). The CDR3 loop is CASSHLGDQETQYF. The CDR3 DNA is TGTGCCAGCAGCCATCTAGGGGACCAAGAGACCCAGTACTTC.